Sequencing of this TCR beta chain was carried out in a study of cytomegalovirus exposure and HLA in healthy donors. Trimming shortened V by 2 bases and J by 3 bases, and 11 bases separated the two germline ends. This CDR3 has 15 amino acids. Germline CDR1 and CDR2: MGHRA and YSYEKL. PCR used 60 Vbeta primers and 13 Jbeta primers. Assay: immunoSEQ multiplex PCR; the TCRdb copy retains only in-frame clones and omits some. The data show 100,000 to 150,000 clones, with 75% to 85% seen just once and approximately 1.5% held by the top ten. Source material: PBMCs. The chain uses TRBV4-1 and TRBJ2-1; perhaps TRBD2 as D (6 bases). The clonotype comes from a woman aged 40 to 50 in good health and CMV-seronegative. Written as DNA, the CDR3 is TGCGCCAGCAGCCAAACGGGGGTAGTCTACAATGAGCAGTTCTTC. It encodes CASSQTGVVYNEQFF.